The clone carrying this TCR beta chain came up a few times. Produced via immunoSEQ multiplex PCR; TCRdb's table is partial and in-frame only. This table has over 250,000 clones, over 75% appearing once. This CDR3 spans 16 amino acids. The V end was cut by 0 bases, the J end by 3 bases, with 12 bases between. Germline assignment: CDR1 LGHNA and CDR2 YSLEER. The sample originates from a study of blood T cell repertoires in COVID-19. The rearrangement links TRBV4-3 to TRBJ2-1; D is perhaps TRBD2 (6 bases). Source material: peripheral blood. This TCR came from a human donor in a cohort sampled during active COVID-19. The CDR3 nucleotides read TGCGCCAGCAGCCAAGATCCGCCCGGGAGCTACAATGAGCAGTTCTTC. Translation gives CASSQDPPGSYNEQFF.